The text below deals with one TCR beta chain. Antigen: not known. These data are taken from a study of OX40 agonist ivuxolimab in advanced cancers. Overall study context: Patients were 82.7% male with ages about 23 to 80, mean about 60. General study findings and limits: Expanded clones belonging to CD8+ T cells outnumbered, on average, those of CD4+.

The CDR3 runs to 15 residues. V lost 3 bases to trimming and J lost 4 bases, with 16 bases between them. From germline, CDR1 is SGDLS and CDR2 YYNGEE. Sequenced by immunoSEQ multiplex PCR; TCRdb stores in-frame clones only, minus some. The sample comprises 70,000 or so clones, roughly 90% of which are singletons, and less than 10% rests with the top ten. The sequence was obtained from an adult with an advanced solid tumor such as melanoma, head and neck, liver or kidney cancer. The rearrangement links TRBV9 to TRBJ1-2; D is unclear. The input for sequencing was CD4+ or CD8+ T cells sorted from blood, taken in a trial of the OX40 agonist ivuxolimab. CDR3 nucleotide sequence: TGTGCCAGCAGCGGGGCATTGCGGGTGATCTATGGCTACACCTTC. It encodes CASSGALRVIYGYTF.